A single sample is the source of the 23 T cell receptor beta chains below, sequenced in a study of blood T cell repertoires in COVID-19. Assay: immunoSEQ multiplex PCR; the TCRdb copy retains only in-frame clones and omits some. The sample has 100,000 to 150,000 clones; about 86% are singletons. The sequenced material came from PBMCs or T cells enriched from blood (not recorded which). These TCRs come from a woman between 45 and 60 years old who had recovered from COVID-19.

The chain recombines TRBV5-1 with TRBJ1-2; D uncertain. The CDR3 runs to 15 residues. Looked up from germline, CDR1 is SGHRS and CDR2 is YFSETQ. With 3 bases removed from V and 8 bases from J, the gap between germline ends came to 20 bases. The CDR3 coding sequence is TGCGCCAGCAGCTCGGGAAACCCGGGCTCGGGGGGCTACACCTTC. Amino acid sequence: CASSSGNPGSGGYTF.

V is TRBV11-3 and J is TRBJ2-7; 11 bases are a match to TRBD1. V shed 5 bases and J 3 bases; nucleotides not matched to a gene: 9. Germline V lookup: CDR1 SGHNT, CDR2 YENEEA. The CDR3 is made up of 16 amino acids. The CDR3 DNA is TGTGCCAGCAGCCCATACGGGACAGGGGGTGTCTACGAGCAGTACTTC. Amino acids: CASSPYGTGGVYEQYF. The complete variable domain, with remaining parts taken from reference TRBV11-3 and TRBJ2-7, reads EAGVVQSPRYKIIEKKQPVAFWCNPISGHNTLYWYLQNLGQGPELLIRYENEEAVDDSQLPKDRFSAERLKGVDSTLKIQPAELGDSAVYLCASSPYGTGGVYEQYFGPGTRLTVT.

The chain links TRBV7-9 to TRBJ1-1; D not certain. The V and J ends lost 3 bases and 0 bases respectively, with 8 bases between them. In germline, CDR1 is SEHNR, CDR2 FQNEAQ (reference sequence). This CDR3 comprises 14 residues. The CDR3, as DNA: TGTGCCAGCAGCTTCACAGATCTGAACACTGAAGCTTTCTTT. Translation: CASSFTDLNTEAFF.

This clone was seen more than once but under ten times. The chain carries TRBV5-6 and TRBJ2-2, with 8 bases identical to TRBD2. CDR1 is SGHDT and CDR2 is YYEEEE in the germline V gene. After removal of 1 base from V and 1 base from J, the junction contained 9 bases not matched to a gene. The CDR3 totals 18 residues. In DNA form, the CDR3 reads TGTGCCAGCAGCTTGCGGAGGTCCGGGACTAGGAACACCGGGGAGCTGTTTTTT. Translating gives CASSLRRSGTRNTGELFF.

The rearrangement links TRBV11-1 to TRBJ2-7; TRBD1 matches at 7 bases. Looked up from germline, CDR1 is SGHAT and CDR2 is FQDESV (reference sequence). The J segment lost 7 bases and the V segment lost 1 base, leaving 7 bases of the junction unmatched. The CDR3 is 14 amino acids. For the CDR3, the DNA is TGTGCCAGCAGCTTAGAAGGGGGCGGACGGGAGCAGTACTTC. Its protein is CASSLEGGGREQYF.

The chain recombines TRBV5-1 with TRBJ1-1; possibly TRBD1 for D (6 bases). Germline CDR1 and CDR2: SGHRS and YFSETQ. With 4 bases removed from V and 0 bases from J, the gap between germline ends came to 19 bases. This CDR3 comprises 17 residues. CDR3 region: CASSPRGGAVVNTEAFF. The CDR3 DNA reads as TGCGCCAGCAGCCCTAGGGGGGGCGCCGTGGTGAACACTGAAGCTTTCTTT.

The chain has TRBV11-2 and TRBJ2-7; D might be TRBD1 (5 bases). This CDR3 spans 12 amino acids. V was pared by 5 bases and J by 6 bases, with 11 bases between. Germline lookup yields CDR1 SGHAT and CDR2 FQNNGV. The CDR3 region is CASSARRGEQYF. In DNA form, the CDR3 reads TGTGCCAGCAGCGCCCGAAGGGGCGAGCAGTACTTC.

This clone has just one count. The V gene is TRBV18, the J gene TRBJ2-7; D gene ambiguous. Germline values: CDR1 KGHSH, CDR2 LQKENI. V lost 2 bases, J lost 7 bases, and 9 bases lay in between. This CDR3 contains 12 residues. The CDR3 coding sequence is TGTGCCAGCTCACCAACCTACGAGGAGCAGTACTTC. It yields the protein CASSPTYEEQYF.

The rearrangement links TRBV9 to TRBJ2-7, with TRBD1 matching over 7 bases. Trimming cost V 1 base and J 1 base; bases outside gene matches: 5. The CDR3 sequence is 15 residues long. Germline CDR1 SGDLS, CDR2 YYNGEE. The CDR3 coding sequence is TGTGCCAGCAGCGTAACCTCACAGGGGTCCTACGAGCAGTACTTC. Translating it yields CASSVTSQGSYEQYF.

There are a few counts of this clone. The rearrangement uses TRBV5-1 and TRBJ2-2; the match to TRBD2 covers 7 bases. The germline V gene encodes CDR1 SGHRS and CDR2 YFSETQ. The CDR3 is 15 residues long. Trimming removed 4 bases from V and 1 base from J; junction bases left unmatched: 4. This CDR3 is CASSPGTKNTGELFF. CDR3 coding DNA: TGCGCCAGCAGCCCTGGGACTAAGAACACCGGGGAGCTGTTTTTT.

The V call is TRBV7-8, the J call TRBJ2-3; 7 positions agree with TRBD1. This CDR3 contains 19 residues. Germline CDR1 SGHVS, CDR2 FQNEAQ. Trimming cost V 7 bases and J 4 bases; bases outside gene matches: 23. The CDR3 sequence is CASTIAGTAVFPLPDTQYF. The DNA of the CDR3 is TGTGCCAGCACAATCGCCGGGACAGCCGTTTTTCCGCTCCCAGATACGCAGTATTTT.

The chain combines TRBV2 with TRBJ1-1; TRBD1 aligns across 8 bases. Germline V gene lookup returns CDR1 SNHLY and CDR2 FYNNEI. CDR3 size: 14 residues. With V trimmed by 7 bases and J by 1 base, 5 bases remained unmatched. In nucleotides, the CDR3 is TGTGCCAGCATGGTCGACAGGGGGAACACTGAAGCTTTCTTT. It codes for CASMVDRGNTEAFF.

This chain connects TRBV4-1 to TRBJ1-5; no firm D call. This CDR3 spans 14 amino acids. CDR1 MGHRA and CDR2 YSYEKL come from the germline V gene. The V end was cut by 5 bases, the J end by 4 bases, with 12 bases between. CDR3 coding DNA: TGCGCCAGCAGCAAGGACGCGGGGAATCAGCCCCAGCATTTT. Protein: CASSKDAGNQPQHF.

The V gene is TRBV6-1, the J gene TRBJ1-5, with D unclear. The CDR3 spans 19 residues. Per the germline V gene, CDR1 is MNHNS and CDR2 is SASEGT. Trimming took off 2 bases at V and 2 bases at J, with 22 bases between the two ends. The chain's CDR3 is CASSEFPPSLGYGNQPQHF. CDR3 nucleotide sequence: TGTGCCAGCAGTGAATTTCCCCCCTCCCTCGGGTACGGCAATCAGCCCCAGCATTTT.

The chain combines TRBV2 with TRBJ2-1; 7 bases are shared with TRBD1. Trimming at V came to 9 bases and at J to 7 bases, leaving 9 bases not matched to a gene. Looked up from germline, CDR1 is SNHLY and CDR2 is FYNNEI. The CDR3 extends over 13 amino acids. The chain's CDR3 is CARIGDRGNEQFF. DNA of the CDR3: TGTGCCAGGATTGGGGACAGAGGAAATGAGCAGTTCTTC. Based on the CDR3 plus reference TRBV2 and TRBJ2-1, the full variable domain is EPEVTQTPSHQVTQMGQEVILRCVPISNHLYFYWYRQILGQKVEFLVSFYNNEISEKSEIFDDQFSVERPDGSNFTLKIRSTKLEDSAMYFCARIGDRGNEQFFGPGTRLTVL.

This chain joins TRBV14 and TRBJ2-3, with 9 bases aligning to TRBD2. V gave up 0 bases and J gave up 6 bases; unmatched junction bases: 7. Germline V gene sequence: CDR1 SGHDN, CDR2 FVKESK. CDR3 length equals 16 residues. In DNA, the CDR3 is TGTGCCAGCAGCCAAGATGGGGGACTAGCAAGTGATACGCAGTATTTT. Amino acids: CASSQDGGLASDTQYF.

This chain joins TRBV30 and TRBJ2-7; the D is unclear. Looked up from germline, CDR1 is GTSNPN and CDR2 is SVGIG (reference sequence). V lost 3 bases and J 3 bases, leaving 6 bases between the germline ends. The CDR3 is 11 amino acids. The CDR3 DNA reads TGTGCCTGGAGAAACGGCTACGAGCAGTACTTC. Protein sequence: CAWRNGYEQYF. The complete variable domain, with remaining parts taken from reference TRBV30 and TRBJ2-7, reads SQTIHQWPATLVQPVGSPLSLECTVEGTSNPNLYWYRQAAGRGLQLLFYSVGIGQISSEVPQNLSASRPQDRQFILSSKKLLLSDSGFYLCAWRNGYEQYFGPGTRLTVT.

V gene TRBV15 combines with J gene TRBJ2-3; TRBD1 agrees at 9 bases. Germline loops: CDR1 LNHNV, CDR2 YYDKDF (reference sequence). Trimming cost V 1 base and J 6 bases; bases outside gene matches: 8. This CDR3 is 16 amino acids long. The CDR3 is CATSRGSGTGMDTQYF. The CDR3 DNA reads as TGTGCCACCAGCAGAGGATCCGGGACAGGGATGGATACGCAGTATTTT.

The gene calls are TRBV10-3 and TRBJ1-3, with TRBD1 matching 7 bases. CDR1 and CDR2 (germline): ENHRY, SYGVKD. CDR3 length: 15 amino acids. V shed 6 bases and J 1 base; nucleotides not matched to a gene: 6. As DNA, the CDR3 is TGTGCCATCAGGGATACAGGGGAATCTGGAAACACCATATATTTT. Translation gives CAIRDTGESGNTIYF.

The genes are TRBV7-6 and TRBJ2-3; 15 positions agree with TRBD2. The CDR3 is 19 residues long. V dropped 2 bases and J dropped 0; count of bases not matched to a gene: 6. Germline lookup yields CDR1 SGHVS and CDR2 FNYEAQ. CDR3 loop: CASSLRGTSGGPSTDTQYF. The CDR3 DNA reads as TGTGCCAGCAGCTTAAGAGGGACTAGCGGGGGGCCTAGCACAGATACGCAGTATTTT.

This clone was seen only a few times. This rearrangement joins TRBV30 to TRBJ1-2; no clear D gene. Germline CDR1 is GTSNPN and CDR2 is SVGIG (reference sequence). The CDR3 is made up of 12 amino acids. V dropped 0 bases and J dropped 9 bases, with 11 bases sitting between them. The CDR3 region has the DNA TGTGCCTGGAGTGTACTTGACACCCGCTACACCTTC. This codes for CAWSVLDTRYTF.

The rearrangement links TRBV28 to TRBJ2-7, with D perhaps matching TRBD2 (5 bases). The germline gives CDR1 MDHEN, CDR2 SYDVKM. The V end lost 6 bases, the J end lost 0 bases, and 15 bases lay between the germline ends. This CDR3 spans 15 amino acids. The CDR3 reads CASSQGSRASYEQYF. The CDR3 nucleotides read TGTGCCAGCAGCCAAGGGAGTAGAGCCTCCTACGAGCAGTACTTC.

DNA for the CDR3: TGTGCCACCAGTGATCACCTTGCGAGCGGGGAAACCGGGGAGCTGTTTTTT. Encoded protein: CATSDHLASGETGELFF. V usage is TRBV24-1 and J usage is TRBJ2-2; 7 bases agree with TRBD2. Germline V gene lookup returns CDR1 KGHDR and CDR2 SFDVKD. This CDR3 is built from 17 residues. The junction had 11 bases not matched to a gene; V was cut back by 3 bases and J by 5 bases.